This T cell receptor (beta chain) emerged from a study of STAT3 mutations in large granular lymphocyte leukemia. Study as a whole: Roughly 38% of treated T-LGLL patients showed hematologic response to immunosuppression.

General study points: Clonal expansion was inferred from other time points because no sample existed at each clone's first appearance. Every T-LGLL patient had at least one immunodominant TCRbeta clonotype.

Assay: immunoSEQ multiplex PCR; the TCRdb copy retains only in-frame clones and omits some. The sample has some 9,800 clones; 87% are singletons. Concerning this clone itself: Antigen specificity is unknown.

The TCR was taken from a man aged 55-75 years with T-cell large granular lymphocyte leukemia. Some clones in this sample may be carry-over from other donors' samples. Sequencing was carried out using peripheral blood mononuclear cells.

The CDR3 DNA reads TGTGCCATCAGTGAGTCTAGGGAATACGGCTACACCTTC. This translates into CAISESREYGYTF. The chain carries TRBV10-3 and TRBJ1-2; D not resolved. The germline V gene has CDR1 ENHRY and CDR2 SYGVKD. Between the trimmed V and J ends, which lost 0 bases and 8 bases, there was a span of 10 bases. The CDR3 runs 13 residues.